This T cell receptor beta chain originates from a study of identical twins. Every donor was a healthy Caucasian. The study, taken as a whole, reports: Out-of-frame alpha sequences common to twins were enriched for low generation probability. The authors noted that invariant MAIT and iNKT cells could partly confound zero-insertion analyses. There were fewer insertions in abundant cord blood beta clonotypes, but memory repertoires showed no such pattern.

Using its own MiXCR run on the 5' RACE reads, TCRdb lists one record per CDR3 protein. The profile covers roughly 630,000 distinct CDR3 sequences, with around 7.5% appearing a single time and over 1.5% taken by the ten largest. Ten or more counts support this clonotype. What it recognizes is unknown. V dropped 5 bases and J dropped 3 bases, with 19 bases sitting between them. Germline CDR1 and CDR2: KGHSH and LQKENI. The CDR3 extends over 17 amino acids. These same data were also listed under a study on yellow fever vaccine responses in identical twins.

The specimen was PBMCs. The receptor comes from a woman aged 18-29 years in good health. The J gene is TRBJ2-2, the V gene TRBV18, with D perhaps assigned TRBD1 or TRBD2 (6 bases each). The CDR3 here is CASSGERRDTYTGELFF. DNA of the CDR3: TGTGCCAGCTCAGGGGAAAGGAGGGACACTTACACCGGGGAGCTGTTTTTT. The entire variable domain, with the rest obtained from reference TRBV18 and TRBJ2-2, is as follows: NAGVMQNPRHLVRRRGQEARLRCSPMKGHSHVYWYRQLPEEGLKFMVYLQKENIIDESGMPKERFSAEFPKEGPSILRIQQVVRGDSAAYFCASSGERRDTYTGELFFGEGSRLTVL.